This T cell receptor (beta chain) appears in the sequencing data of a study of PD-1 blockade in classical Hodgkin lymphoma. The overall study: A 3 mg/kg intravenous dose of nivolumab was received by patients every 2 weeks.

Study-wide results and limits: Initiation of nivolumab under 1 year after ASCT led to exclusion of patients. Newly diagnosed patients reportedly had lower baseline TCR diversity than healthy donors. Newly diagnosed and completely responding patients shared comparable baseline diversity.

Of note for this clone: Its antigen is unidentified.

Looked up from germline, CDR1 is MNHEY and CDR2 is SVGAGI. V shed 2 bases and J shed 4 bases, with 9 bases lying between them. The CDR3 runs to 13 residues. The time point was: cycle 4 day 1 (C4D1), after 5 to 7 weeks of nivolumab. Every patient was affected by relapse after autologous stem cell transplantation, while exposure to brentuximab vedotin was not uniform. Data came from immunoSEQ multiplex PCR; TCRdb stores just in-frame clones and leaves some out. This table holds fewer than 100,000 clones, 85% to 95% found once. Specimen: peripheral blood mononuclear cells (PBMCs), collected before the fourth cycle of nivolumab. The chain joins TRBV6-5 to TRBJ2-7, with D unclear. The sequence was collected from a human donor with classical Hodgkin lymphoma. As DNA, the CDR3 is TGTGCCAGCAGTTACCGGATCCGATACGAGCAGTACTTC. Amino acids: CASSYRIRYEQYF.